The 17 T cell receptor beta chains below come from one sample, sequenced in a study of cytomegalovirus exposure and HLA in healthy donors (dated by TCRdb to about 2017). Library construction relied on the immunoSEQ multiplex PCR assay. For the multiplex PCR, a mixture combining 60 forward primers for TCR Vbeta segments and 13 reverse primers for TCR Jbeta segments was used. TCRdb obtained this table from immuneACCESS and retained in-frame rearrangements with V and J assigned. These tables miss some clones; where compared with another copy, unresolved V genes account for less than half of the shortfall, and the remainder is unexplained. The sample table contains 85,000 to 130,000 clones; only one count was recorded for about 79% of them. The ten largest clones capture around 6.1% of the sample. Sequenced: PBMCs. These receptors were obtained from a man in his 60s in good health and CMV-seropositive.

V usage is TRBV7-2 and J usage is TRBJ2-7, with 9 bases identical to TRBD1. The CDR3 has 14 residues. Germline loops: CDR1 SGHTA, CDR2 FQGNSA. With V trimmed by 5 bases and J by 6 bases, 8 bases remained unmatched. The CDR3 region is CASSRGTGSAEQYF. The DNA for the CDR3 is TGTGCCAGCAGCCGCGGGACAGGGTCTGCCGAGCAGTACTTC. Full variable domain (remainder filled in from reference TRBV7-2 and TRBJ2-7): GAGVSQSPSNKVTEKGKDVELRCDPISGHTALYWYRQSLGQGLEFLIYFQGNSAPDKSGLPSDRFSAERTGGSVSTLTIQRTQQEDSAVYLCASSRGTGSAEQYFGPGTRLTVT.

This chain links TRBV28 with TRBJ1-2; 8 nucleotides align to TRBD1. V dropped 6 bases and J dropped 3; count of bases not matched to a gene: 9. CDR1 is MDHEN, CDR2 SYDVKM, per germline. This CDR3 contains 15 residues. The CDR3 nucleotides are TGTGCCAGCAGAAAACCGGGACAGGAAGACTATGGCTACACCTTC. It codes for CASRKPGQEDYGYTF.

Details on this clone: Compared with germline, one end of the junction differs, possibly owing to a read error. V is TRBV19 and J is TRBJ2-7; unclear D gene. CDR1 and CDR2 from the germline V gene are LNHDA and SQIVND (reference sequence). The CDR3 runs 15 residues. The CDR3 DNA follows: TGTGCCGGTAGTATAGCCTCGTTCAGCTCCTACGAGCAGTACTTC. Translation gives CAGSIASFSSYEQYF.

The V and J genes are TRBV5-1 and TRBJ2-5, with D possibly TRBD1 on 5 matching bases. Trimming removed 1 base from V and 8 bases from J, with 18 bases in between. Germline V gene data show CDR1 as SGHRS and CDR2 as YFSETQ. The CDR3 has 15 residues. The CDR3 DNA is TGCGCCAGCAGCTTGACACCTGACAGTTTTGGCACCCAGTACTTC. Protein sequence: CASSLTPDSFGTQYF.

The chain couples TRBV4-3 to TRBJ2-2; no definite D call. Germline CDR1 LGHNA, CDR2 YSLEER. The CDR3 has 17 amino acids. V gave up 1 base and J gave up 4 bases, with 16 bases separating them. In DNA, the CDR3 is TGCGCCAGCAGCCAAGTAGGTGGGCGCAGATCCACCGGGGAGCTGTTTTTT. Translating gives CASSQVGGRRSTGELFF.

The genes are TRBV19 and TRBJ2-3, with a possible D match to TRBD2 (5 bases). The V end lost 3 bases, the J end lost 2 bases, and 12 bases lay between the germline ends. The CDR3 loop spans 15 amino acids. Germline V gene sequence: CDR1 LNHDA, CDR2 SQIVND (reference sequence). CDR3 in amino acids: CASSMEVGYTDTQYF. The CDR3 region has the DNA TGTGCCAGTAGTATGGAGGTCGGGTACACAGATACGCAGTATTTT.

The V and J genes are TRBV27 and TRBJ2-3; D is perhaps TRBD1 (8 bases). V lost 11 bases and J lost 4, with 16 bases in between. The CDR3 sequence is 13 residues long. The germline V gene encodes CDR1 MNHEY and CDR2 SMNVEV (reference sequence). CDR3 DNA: TGTGCCTTGGACAGGGAGGGGTCAGATACGCAGTATTTT. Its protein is CALDREGSDTQYF.

The CDR3 nucleotides are TGTGCCAGCAGCTTCCTTGACAGGGGAGAGGACGAGCAGTACTTC. It encodes CASSFLDRGEDEQYF. The rearrangement uses TRBV5-5 and TRBJ2-7; 8 bases align to TRBD1. The J segment lost 5 bases and the V segment lost 2 bases, leaving 9 bases of the junction unmatched. The CDR3 has 15 amino acids. The V gene's germline CDR1 is SGHKS and CDR2 YYEKEE (reference sequence). Supplemented by reference TRBV5-5 and TRBJ2-7, the full variable domain reads DAGVTQSPTHLIKTRGQQVTLRCSPISGHKSVSWYQQVLGQGPQFIFQYYEKEERGRGNFPDRFSARQFPNYSSELNVNALLLGDSALYLCASSFLDRGEDEQYFGPGTRLTVT.

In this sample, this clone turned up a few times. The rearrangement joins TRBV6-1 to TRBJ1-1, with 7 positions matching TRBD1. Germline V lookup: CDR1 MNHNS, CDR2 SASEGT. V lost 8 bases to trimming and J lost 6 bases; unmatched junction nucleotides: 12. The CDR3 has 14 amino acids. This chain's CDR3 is CASFDRVGVSEAFF. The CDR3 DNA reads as TGTGCCAGCTTCGACAGGGTGGGAGTTTCTGAAGCTTTCTTT.

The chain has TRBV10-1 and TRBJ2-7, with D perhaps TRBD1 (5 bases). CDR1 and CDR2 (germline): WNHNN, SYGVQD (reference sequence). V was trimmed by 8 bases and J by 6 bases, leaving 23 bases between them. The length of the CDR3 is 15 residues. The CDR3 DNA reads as TGCGCCAGCGCCCCCGCAGGGTCCGCCGAAGCCGAGCAGTACTTC. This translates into CASAPAGSAEAEQYF.

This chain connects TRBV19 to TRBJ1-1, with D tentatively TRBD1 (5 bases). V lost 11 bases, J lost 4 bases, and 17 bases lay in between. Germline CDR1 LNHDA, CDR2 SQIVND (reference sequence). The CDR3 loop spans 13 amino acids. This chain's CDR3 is CASLAWGGTEAFF. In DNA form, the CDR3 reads TGTGCCTCCCTTGCCTGGGGGGGCACTGAAGCTTTCTTT.

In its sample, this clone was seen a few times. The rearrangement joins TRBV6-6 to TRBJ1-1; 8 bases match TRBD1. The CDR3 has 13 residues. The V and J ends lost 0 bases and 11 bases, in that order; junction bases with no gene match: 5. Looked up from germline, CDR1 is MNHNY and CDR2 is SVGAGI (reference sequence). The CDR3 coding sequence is TGTGCCAGCAGTTACTCGACAGGGGAGGGGGCTTTCTTT. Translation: CASSYSTGEGAFF.

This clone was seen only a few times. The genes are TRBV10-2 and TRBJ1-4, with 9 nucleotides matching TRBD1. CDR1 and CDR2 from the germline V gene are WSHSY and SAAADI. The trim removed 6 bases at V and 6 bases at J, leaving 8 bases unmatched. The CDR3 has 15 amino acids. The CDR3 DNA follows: TGCGCCAGCAGACAACAGGGGGCGTCCGATGAAAAACTGTTTTTT. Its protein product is CASRQQGASDEKLFF.

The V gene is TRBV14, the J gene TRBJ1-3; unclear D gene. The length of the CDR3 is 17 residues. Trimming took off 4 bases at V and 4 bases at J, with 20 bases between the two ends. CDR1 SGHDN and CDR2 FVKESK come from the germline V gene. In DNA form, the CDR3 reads TGTGCCAGCAGCCCCCGGCGGGGTTTAAAGGCCGGAAACACCATATATTTT. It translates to CASSPRRGLKAGNTIYF. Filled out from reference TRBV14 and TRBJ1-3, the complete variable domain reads EAGVTQFPSHSVIEKGQTVTLRCDPISGHDNLYWYRRVMGKEIKFLLHFVKESKQDESGMPNNRFLAERTGGTYSTLKVQPAELEDSGVYFCASSPRRGLKAGNTIYFGEGSWLTVV.

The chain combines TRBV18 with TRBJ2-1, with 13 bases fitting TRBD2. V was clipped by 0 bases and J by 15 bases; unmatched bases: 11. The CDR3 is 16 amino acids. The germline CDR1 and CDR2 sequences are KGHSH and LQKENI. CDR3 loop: CASSPPSTSGGASRFF. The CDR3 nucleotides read TGTGCCAGCTCACCACCGTCTACTAGCGGGGGGGCCTCGAGGTTCTTC. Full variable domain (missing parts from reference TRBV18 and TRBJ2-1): NAGVMQNPRHLVRRRGQEARLRCSPMKGHSHVYWYRQLPEEGLKFMVYLQKENIIDESGMPKERFSAEFPKEGPSILRIQQVVRGDSAAYFCASSPPSTSGGASRFFGPGTRLTVL.

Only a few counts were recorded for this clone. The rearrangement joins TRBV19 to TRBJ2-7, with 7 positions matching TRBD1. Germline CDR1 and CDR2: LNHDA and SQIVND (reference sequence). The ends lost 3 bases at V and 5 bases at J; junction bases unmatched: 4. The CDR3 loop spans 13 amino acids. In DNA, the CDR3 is TGTGCCAGTAGTATGCAGGGGGTAGACGAGCAGTACTTC. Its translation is CASSMQGVDEQYF.

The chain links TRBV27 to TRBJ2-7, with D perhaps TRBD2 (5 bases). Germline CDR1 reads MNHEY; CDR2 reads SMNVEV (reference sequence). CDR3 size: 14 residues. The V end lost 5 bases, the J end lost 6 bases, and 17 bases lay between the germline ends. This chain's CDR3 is CASSPLTSSLEQYF. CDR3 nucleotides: TGTGCCAGCAGTCCCCTTACTAGTTCCCTCGAGCAGTACTTC.